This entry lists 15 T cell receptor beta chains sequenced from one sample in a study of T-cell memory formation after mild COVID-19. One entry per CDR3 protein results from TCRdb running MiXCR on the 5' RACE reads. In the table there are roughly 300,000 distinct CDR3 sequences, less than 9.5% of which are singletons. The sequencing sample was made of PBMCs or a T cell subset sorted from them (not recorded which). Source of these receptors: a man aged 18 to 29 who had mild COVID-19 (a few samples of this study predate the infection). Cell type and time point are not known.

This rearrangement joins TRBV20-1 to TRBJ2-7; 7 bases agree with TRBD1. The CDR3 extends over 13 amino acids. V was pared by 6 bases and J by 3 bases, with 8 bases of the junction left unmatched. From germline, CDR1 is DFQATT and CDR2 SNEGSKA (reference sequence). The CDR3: CSALGQRNYEQYV. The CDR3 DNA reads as TGCAGTGCCTTGGGACAGAGAAACTACGAGCAGTACGTC.

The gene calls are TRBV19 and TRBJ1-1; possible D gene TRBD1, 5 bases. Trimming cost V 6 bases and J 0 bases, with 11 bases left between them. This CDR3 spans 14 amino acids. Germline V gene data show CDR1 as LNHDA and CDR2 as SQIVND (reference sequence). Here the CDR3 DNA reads TGTGCCAGTAGCCCCAGGGCGATGAACACTGAAGCTTTCTTT. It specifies CASSPRAMNTEAFF. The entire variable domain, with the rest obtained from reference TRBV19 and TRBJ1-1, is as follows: DGGITQSPKYLFRKEGQNVTLSCEQNLNHDAMYWYRQDPGQGLRLIYYSQIVNDFQKGDIAEGYSVSREKKESFPLTVTSAQKNPTAFYLCASSPRAMNTEAFFGQGTRLTVV.

In DNA form, the CDR3 reads TGTGCCAGCAGCTTAGGCAGTCACAATGAGCAGTTCTTC. It yields the protein CASSLGSHNEQFF. The rearrangement links TRBV7-3 to TRBJ2-1; the D is unclear. The CDR3 length is 13 residues. The ends were cut back, 2 bases at V and 5 bases at J, with 7 bases in the middle. CDR1 and CDR2 from the germline V gene are SGHTA and FQGTGA.

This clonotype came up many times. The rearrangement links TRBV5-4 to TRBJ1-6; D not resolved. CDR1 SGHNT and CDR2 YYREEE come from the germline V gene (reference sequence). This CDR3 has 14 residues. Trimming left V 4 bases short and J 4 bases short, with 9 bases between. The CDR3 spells CASSPWGYNSPLHF. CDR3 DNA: TGTGCCAGCAGCCCCTGGGGATATAATTCACCCCTCCACTTT.

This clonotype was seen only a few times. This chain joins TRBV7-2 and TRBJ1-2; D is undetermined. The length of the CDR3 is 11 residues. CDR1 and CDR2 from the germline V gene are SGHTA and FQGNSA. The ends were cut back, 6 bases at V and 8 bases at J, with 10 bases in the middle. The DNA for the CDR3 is TGTGCCAGCAGTCTCTTCTGGGGCTACACCTTC. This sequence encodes CASSLFWGYTF.

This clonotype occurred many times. The CDR3 spells CASSVHARGKLHQETQYF. CDR3 nucleotide sequence: TGTGCCAGCAGCGTCCACGCTAGGGGCAAGTTACACCAAGAGACCCAGTACTTC. The chain couples TRBV3-1 to TRBJ2-5; TRBD1 might be the D (5 bases). The germline gives CDR1 LGHDT, CDR2 YNNKEL (reference sequence). V gave up 5 bases and J gave up 0 bases, with 22 bases separating them. The CDR3 runs 18 residues.

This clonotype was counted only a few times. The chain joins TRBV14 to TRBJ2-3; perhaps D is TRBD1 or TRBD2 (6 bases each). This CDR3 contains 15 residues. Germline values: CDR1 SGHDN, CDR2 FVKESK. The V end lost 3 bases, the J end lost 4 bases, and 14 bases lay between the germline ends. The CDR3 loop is CASSQWGAVSDTQYF. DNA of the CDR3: TGTGCCAGCAGCCAGTGGGGGGCTGTGTCAGATACGCAGTATTTT.

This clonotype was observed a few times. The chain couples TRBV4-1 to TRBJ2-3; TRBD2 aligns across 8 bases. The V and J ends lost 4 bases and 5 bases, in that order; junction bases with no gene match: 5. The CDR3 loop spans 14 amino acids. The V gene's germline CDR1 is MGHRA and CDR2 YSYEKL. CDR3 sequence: CASSPGLAEDTQYF. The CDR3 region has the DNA TGCGCCAGCAGCCCCGGACTAGCTGAAGATACGCAGTATTTT.

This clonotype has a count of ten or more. CDR3 protein: CASRWSPAPLHF. DNA for the CDR3: TGTGCCAGCCGTTGGTCGCCGGCACCCCTCCACTTT. J is TRBJ1-6 and V is TRBV7-6; D remains ambiguous. This CDR3 has 12 amino acids. CDR1 SGHVS and CDR2 FNYEAQ come from the germline V gene. Trimming left V 8 bases short and J 11 bases short, with 13 bases between.

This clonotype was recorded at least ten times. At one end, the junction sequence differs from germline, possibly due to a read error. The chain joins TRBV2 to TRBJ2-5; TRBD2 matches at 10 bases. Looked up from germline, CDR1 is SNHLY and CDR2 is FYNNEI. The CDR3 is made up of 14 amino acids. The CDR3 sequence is CASRLAGNQETQYF. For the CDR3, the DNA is TGTGCCAGCAGACTAGCGGGGAACCAGGAGACCCAGTACTTC.

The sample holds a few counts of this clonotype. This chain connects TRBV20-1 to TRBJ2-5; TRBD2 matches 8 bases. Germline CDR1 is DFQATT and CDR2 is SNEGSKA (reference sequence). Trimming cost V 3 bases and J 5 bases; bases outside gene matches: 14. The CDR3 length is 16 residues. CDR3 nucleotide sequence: TGCAGTGCTAGTCCGAGCGGGGGTCCAGGCCTGGAGACCCAGTACTTC. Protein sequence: CSASPSGGPGLETQYF.

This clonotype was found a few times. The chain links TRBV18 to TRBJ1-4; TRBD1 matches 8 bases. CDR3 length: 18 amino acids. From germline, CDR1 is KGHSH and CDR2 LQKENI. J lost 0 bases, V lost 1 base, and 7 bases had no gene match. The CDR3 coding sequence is TGTGCCAGCTCACCACGGACAGGGAGGGGATCAACTAATGAAAAACTGTTTTTT. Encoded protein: CASSPRTGRGSTNEKLFF.

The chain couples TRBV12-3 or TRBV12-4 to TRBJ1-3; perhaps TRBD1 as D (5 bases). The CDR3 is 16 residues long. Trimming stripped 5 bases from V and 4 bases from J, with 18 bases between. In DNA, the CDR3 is TGTGCCAGCAGTATCCACGGGGGACTGCAAGGAAACACCATATATTTT. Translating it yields CASSIHGGLQGNTIYF.

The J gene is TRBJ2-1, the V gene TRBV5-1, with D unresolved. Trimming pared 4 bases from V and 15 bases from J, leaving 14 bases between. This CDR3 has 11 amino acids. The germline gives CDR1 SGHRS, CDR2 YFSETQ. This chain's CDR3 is CASSTDDLLFF. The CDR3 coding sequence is TGCGCCAGCAGCACGGACGACTTGCTGTTCTTC.

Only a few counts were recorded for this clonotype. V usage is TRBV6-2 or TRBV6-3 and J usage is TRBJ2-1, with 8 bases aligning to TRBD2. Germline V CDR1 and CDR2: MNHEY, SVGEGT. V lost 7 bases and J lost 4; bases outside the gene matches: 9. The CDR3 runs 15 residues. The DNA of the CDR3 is TGTGCCAGCAAGAGTCCACGGGGGGGGTACAATGAGCAGTTCTTC. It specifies CASKSPRGGYNEQFF.